The 27 T cell receptor beta chains below all came from one sample that was sequenced in a study of blood T cell repertoires in COVID-19. Profiled with immunoSEQ multiplex PCR; TCRdb holds only in-frame clones, not every one. The sample yields over 200,000 clones, 83% seen once. The sequencing input was peripheral blood. Receptor source: a woman aged 70 to 79 with active or convalescent COVID-19.

In this sample, this clone turned up once. The chain uses TRBV19 and TRBJ1-5, with a tentative D call TRBD1 (5 bases). CDR3 length: 15 residues. The germline gives CDR1 LNHDA, CDR2 SQIVND (reference sequence). The V end was cut by 7 bases, the J end by 5 bases, with 18 bases between. In DNA, the CDR3 is TGTGCCAGTAATAGGGGTTACGCAGGAGATCAGCCCCAGCATTTT. Residues: CASNRGYAGDQPQHF.

V usage is TRBV9 and J usage is TRBJ2-2; D is possibly TRBD1 (5 bases). The CDR3 consists of 12 residues. The V end was cut by 0 bases, the J end by 13 bases, with 10 bases between. Per germline, CDR1 SGDLS and CDR2 YYNGEE. The CDR3 protein is CASSVGWGLLFF. The DNA for the CDR3 is TGTGCCAGCAGCGTAGGGTGGGGCTTGCTGTTTTTT.

The chain uses TRBV9 and TRBJ1-6; D is undetermined. This CDR3 has 16 residues. Per the germline V gene, CDR1 is SGDLS and CDR2 is YYNGEE. Trimming cost V 0 bases and J 4 bases, with 11 bases left between them. CDR3 sequence (DNA): TGTGCCAGCAGCGTAGCTAGTGGAGGTTATAATTCACCCCTCCACTTT. Protein: CASSVASGGYNSPLHF. Looking up the rest from reference TRBV9 and TRBJ1-6 gives the full variable domain: DSGVTQTPKHLITATGQRVTLRCSPRSGDLSVYWYQQSLDQGLQFLIQYYNGEERAKGNILERFSAQQFPDLHSELNLSSLELGDSALYFCASSVASGGYNSPLHFGNGTRLTVT.

This clone has a single count. The chain carries TRBV11-3 and TRBJ1-1, with D perhaps TRBD1 (5 bases). Germline V gives CDR1 SGHNT, CDR2 YENEEA. The CDR3 is made up of 13 amino acids. The germline V and J ends were trimmed by 4 bases and 4 bases, with 10 bases remaining between them. The CDR3 DNA reads TGTGCCAGCAGCTCCCACGGGGGCACTGAAGCTTTCTTT. This translates into CASSSHGGTEAFF.

In DNA, the CDR3 is TGTGCCAGCAGCCAAGTGATACTCGCGGGAGCGGGGGAGCAGTTCTTC. Protein product: CASSQVILAGAGEQFF. The J gene is TRBJ2-1, the V gene TRBV3-1 (or the pseudogene TRBV3-2), with TRBD2 matching 7 bases. In germline, CDR1 is LGHDT, CDR2 YNNKEL (reference sequence). Trimming cost V 1 base and J 10 bases; bases outside gene matches: 13. The CDR3 length is 16 residues.

This clone was picked up many times. The rearrangement uses TRBV27 and TRBJ1-6; no firm D call. V lost 4 bases and J lost 7, with 8 bases in between. The germline V gene encodes CDR1 MNHEY and CDR2 SMNVEV (reference sequence). The CDR3 has 13 residues. This CDR3 is CASSSIANSPLHF. CDR3 sequence (DNA): TGTGCCAGCAGTTCGATAGCCAATTCACCCCTCCACTTT.

The chain joins TRBV9 to TRBJ2-2, with 13 bases lining up with TRBD2. V gave up 3 bases and J gave up 2 bases; unmatched junction bases: 10. CDR1 and CDR2 from the germline V gene are SGDLS and YYNGEE. The CDR3 runs to 19 residues. CDR3 sequence reads: CASSETGTSGDSNTGELFF. The CDR3 coding sequence is TGTGCCAGCAGCGAAACCGGGACTAGCGGGGATAGTAACACCGGGGAGCTGTTTTTT.

The rearrangement joins TRBV7-9 to TRBJ2-3; 14 bases match TRBD2. V lost 5 bases and J lost 6; bases outside the gene matches: 4. CDR3 length: 15 amino acids. CDR1 is SEHNR, CDR2 FQNEAQ, per germline (reference sequence). CDR3 coding DNA: TGTGCCAGCAGCCCGGGGACTAGCGGGAGTGATACGCAGTATTTT. Amino acid sequence: CASSPGTSGSDTQYF.

The chain couples TRBV27 to TRBJ1-1; the match to TRBD1 covers 7 bases. CDR1 and CDR2 (germline): MNHEY, SMNVEV (reference sequence). This CDR3 contains 18 residues. Trimming at V came to 4 bases and at J to 1 base, leaving 15 bases not matched to a gene. The CDR3 nucleotides read TGTGCCAGCAGTTCTAATCCGACGACGACAGGGAGGAACACTGAAGCTTTCTTT. It is translated as CASSSNPTTTGRNTEAFF.

This sequence joins TRBV7-9 and TRBJ1-3; 9 bases line up with TRBD1. Trimming removed 5 bases from V and 4 bases from J; junction bases left unmatched: 6. Germline CDR1 SEHNR, CDR2 FQNEAQ (reference sequence). This CDR3 is built from 15 residues. The CDR3 bases are TGTGCCAGCAGCCCTCCGGGACAGGGAGGAAACACCATATATTTT. This encodes CASSPPGQGGNTIYF.

This chain joins TRBV4-2 and TRBJ1-4, with 10 bases identical to TRBD1. Germline lookup yields CDR1 LGHNA and CDR2 YNFKEQ. Trimming cost V 4 bases and J 6 bases; bases outside gene matches: 5. This CDR3 has 15 amino acids. The CDR3 is CASSPDRGSDEKLFF. The CDR3 nucleotides are TGTGCCAGCAGCCCGGACAGGGGGTCGGATGAAAAACTGTTTTTT.

The chain links TRBV5-4 to TRBJ2-2; 8 bases match TRBD1. Germline trimming cut 0 bases from V and 4 bases from J; bases unmatched to any gene: 8. The CDR3 consists of 17 residues. Looked up from germline, CDR1 is SGHNT and CDR2 is YYREEE (reference sequence). The CDR3 region has the DNA TGTGCCAGCAGCTTGGGAGGGGCAGGGGGCGTCACCGGGGAGCTGTTTTTT. Residues: CASSLGGAGGVTGELFF.

The sample holds one count of this clone. V gene TRBV12-3 or TRBV12-4 combines with J gene TRBJ1-2; unclear D gene. V dropped 1 base and J dropped 8 bases, with 11 bases sitting between them. The CDR3 loop spans 13 amino acids. This chain's CDR3 is CASSLGDGGGYTF. The CDR3 DNA reads as TGTGCCAGCAGTTTAGGTGACGGCGGGGGCTACACCTTC.

This chain joins TRBV24-1 and TRBJ1-1, with D possibly matching TRBD1 (6 bases). The CDR3 is 12 residues long. CDR1 is KGHDR and CDR2 is SFDVKD in the germline V gene. Between the trimmed V and J ends, which lost 0 bases and 12 bases, there was a span of 10 bases. The CDR3 nucleotides are TGTGCCACCAGTGATTTGTCCAGGGGTACTTTCTTT. Translation: CATSDLSRGTFF.

V gene TRBV5-1 combines with J gene TRBJ1-1; weak D call: TRBD1 (6 bases). The CDR3 loop spans 17 amino acids. V was clipped by 4 bases and J by 0 bases, with 19 bases between them. Germline V CDR1 and CDR2: SGHRS, YFSETQ. This chain's CDR3 is CASSPAYIGDMNTEAFF. CDR3 sequence (DNA): TGCGCCAGCAGCCCGGCGTATATCGGGGACATGAACACTGAAGCTTTCTTT.

V gene TRBV7-8 combines with J gene TRBJ1-2; the D is unclear. V lost 1 base and J lost 2, with 2 bases in between. Germline values: CDR1 SGHVS, CDR2 FQNEAQ. The CDR3 is 12 residues long. The CDR3 sequence is CASSLVNYGYTF. The DNA for the CDR3 is TGTGCCAGCAGCTTAGTAAACTATGGCTACACCTTC.

The chain recombines TRBV6-2 or TRBV6-3 with TRBJ2-3; a weak D match, TRBD2 (6 bases). This CDR3 region has 16 residues. CDR1 is MNHEY and CDR2 is SVGEGT in the germline V gene. Trimming shortened V by 0 bases and J by 1 base, and 11 bases separated the two germline ends. The CDR3 DNA sequence: TGTGCCAGCAGTTACTCTTTCGGGACTGGCACAGATACGCAGTATTTT. This gives the protein CASSYSFGTGTDTQYF.

The CDR3 region has the DNA TGCAGCGTTCCAGATGCAACTAATGAAAAACTGTTTTTT. It is translated as CSVPDATNEKLFF. This chain connects TRBV29-1 to TRBJ1-4; no firm D call. Germline V gene sequence: CDR1 SQVTM, CDR2 ANQGSEA. The CDR3 is 13 residues long. The V end lost 5 bases, the J end lost 0 bases, and 7 bases lay between the germline ends.

The V and J genes are TRBV5-5 and TRBJ1-1, with a possible D match to TRBD1 (6 bases). Trimming cost V 1 base and J 11 bases, with 12 bases left between them. There are 12 residues in the CDR3. Germline CDR1 is SGHKS and CDR2 is YYEKEE (reference sequence). CDR3 in amino acids: CASSLSGGMAFF. CDR3 bases: TGTGCCAGCAGCTTGTCGGGGGGCATGGCTTTCTTT.

This CDR3 reads CATSDLHGSTYEQYF. The CDR3 coding sequence is TGTGCCACCAGTGATTTGCACGGGAGCACCTACGAGCAGTACTTC. The chain combines TRBV24-1 with TRBJ2-7; tentative D call: TRBD2 (6 bases). The CDR3 has 15 residues. Germline CDR1 reads KGHDR; CDR2 reads SFDVKD. The V and J ends lost 0 bases and 2 bases respectively, with 10 bases between them.

V usage is TRBV3-1 (or the pseudogene TRBV3-2) and J usage is TRBJ2-7; D is perhaps TRBD1 (6 bases). The CDR3 length is 16 residues. V was pared by 4 bases and J by 7 bases, with 23 bases between. Germline V CDR1 and CDR2: LGHDT, YNNKEL (reference sequence). The CDR3 loop reads CASSPFLPGDGGEQYF. As DNA, the CDR3 is TGTGCCAGCAGCCCATTTCTTCCAGGGGATGGCGGTGAGCAGTACTTC.

A note on this clone: This same CDR3 is encoded by further DNA sequences in the sample. The CDR3 sequence is CASSPGLAGDNEQFF. DNA for the CDR3: TGTGCCAGCTCACCAGGACTAGCGGGGGACAATGAGCAGTTCTTC. V and J are TRBV18 and TRBJ2-1; 13 bases line up with TRBD2. The V gene end was trimmed by 2 bases and the J gene end by 5 bases; junction bases not matched to a gene: 0. The CDR3 sequence is 15 residues long. CDR1 is KGHSH and CDR2 is LQKENI in the germline V gene.

This sequence joins TRBV2 and TRBJ1-2; 9 bases line up with TRBD1. This CDR3 spans 15 amino acids. Germline V gives CDR1 SNHLY, CDR2 FYNNEI. J lost 4 bases, V lost 6 bases, and 9 bases had no gene match. In DNA, the CDR3 is TGTGCCAGCAGGGGTGGGACAGGGAGAGGCTATGGCTACACCTTC. As protein: CASRGGTGRGYGYTF.

This rearrangement joins TRBV2 to TRBJ1-4; TRBD1 matches at 9 bases. V shed 7 bases and J 4 bases; nucleotides not matched to a gene: 7. Per the germline V gene, CDR1 is SNHLY and CDR2 is FYNNEI. This CDR3 has 15 residues. The CDR3 coding sequence is TGTGCCAGCACCTTACAGGGGGCAGTTAATGAAAAACTGTTTTTT. As protein: CASTLQGAVNEKLFF.

The chain joins TRBV5-1 to TRBJ1-6, with TRBD1 as a possible D gene (5 bases). V shed 2 bases and J shed 5 bases, with 14 bases lying between them. The CDR3 extends over 16 amino acids. Germline V gene data show CDR1 as SGHRS and CDR2 as YFSETQ. The CDR3 nucleotides read TGCGCCAGCAGCTTTACGGGCGGGGCGGATAATTCACCCCTCCACTTT. Its protein product is CASSFTGGADNSPLHF.

This chain connects TRBV11-2 to TRBJ1-1, with D perhaps matching TRBD1 (5 bases). The CDR3 totals 13 residues. Trimming left V 5 bases short and J 5 bases short, with 12 bases between. Germline V lookup: CDR1 SGHAT, CDR2 FQNNGV. CDR3 protein: CASSASQGTEAFF. The CDR3 bases are TGTGCCAGCAGCGCGAGTCAGGGTACTGAAGCTTTCTTT.

V is TRBV18 and J is TRBJ1-2; the D gene is possibly TRBD1 (6 bases). V shed 3 bases and J shed 8 bases, with 13 bases lying between them. The CDR3 extends over 13 amino acids. Germline assignment: CDR1 KGHSH and CDR2 LQKENI. The CDR3 DNA reads TGTGCCAGCTCACCGTCGACAGGAGCCGGCTACACCTTC. Translating it yields CASSPSTGAGYTF. The whole variable domain, filled in from reference TRBV18 and TRBJ1-2, reads NAGVMQNPRHLVRRRGQEARLRCSPMKGHSHVYWYRQLPEEGLKFMVYLQKENIIDESGMPKERFSAEFPKEGPSILRIQQVVRGDSAAYFCASSPSTGAGYTFGSGTRLTVV.